This TCR beta chain was identified in a study of blood T cell repertoires in COVID-19. The wider study: Italy, Spain and the United States were the sources of the convalescent and acute COVID-19 samples. From T cells, B-cell-depleted T cells, or PBMCs came the material, which was cDNA or gDNA.

Source study methods: Reference gene primer amplification yielded estimated nucleated cell counts. Some clones are missing from TCRdb's copy, which holds only in-frame ones; the method was immunoSEQ multiplex PCR. V and J calls and clone size are given by that table; D and trimming were obtained from the DNA. The data contain tens of thousands of clones, just over 85% of them singletons. V was clipped by 3 bases and J by 6 bases, with 11 bases between them. CDR3 length: 13 amino acids. Germline assignment: CDR1 KGHSH and CDR2 LQKENI. The sample comprised peripheral blood. This clonotype was sampled from a woman in her fifties or sixties with acute or convalescent COVID-19. The genes are TRBV18 and TRBJ1-2, with a possible D match to TRBD1 (5 bases). The CDR3 here is CASSPAGGDGYTF. The CDR3 nucleotides are TGTGCCAGCTCACCCGCCGGGGGGGATGGCTACACCTTC. Drawing the rest from reference TRBV18 and TRBJ1-2, the complete variable domain is NAGVMQNPRHLVRRRGQEARLRCSPMKGHSHVYWYRQLPEEGLKFMVYLQKENIIDESGMPKERFSAEFPKEGPSILRIQQVVRGDSAAYFCASSPAGGDGYTFGSGTRLTVV.